This T cell receptor (beta chain) was found in a study of blood T cell repertoires in COVID-19. Participant-given clinical history determined each cohort assignment. This clone has a handful of counts. Produced via immunoSEQ multiplex PCR; TCRdb's table is partial and in-frame only. There are 300,000 to 350,000 clones in the sample; about 88% occur only once, and approximately 1% lies in the top ten. Germline CDR1 reads SGHRS; CDR2 reads YFSETQ. V lost 0 bases, J lost 5 bases, and 7 bases stayed unmatched. The CDR3 spans 16 residues. The sequenced material came from PBMCs or T cells enriched from blood (not recorded which). This receptor was obtained from a woman between 25 and 40 years old who had recovered from COVID-19. This chain connects TRBV5-1 to TRBJ2-2, with TRBD1 matching 7 bases. The chain's CDR3 is CASSLAGQADTGELFF. CDR3 nucleotide sequence: TGCGCCAGCAGCTTGGCTGGACAGGCTGATACCGGGGAGCTGTTTTTT.